The sequence of this T cell receptor beta chain was determined in a study of identical twins. Germline V CDR1 and CDR2: LGHNA, YSLEER. The junction had 10 bases not matched to a gene; V was cut back by 1 base and J by 5 bases. CDR3 length: 17 residues. TCRdb processed the 5' RACE reads anew with MiXCR; each CDR3 protein has one entry. Among 400,000 to 550,000 distinct CDR3 sequences listed, 20% to 25% were seen once. This clonotype was observed a few times. The data were also submitted as part of a second study, on T cells expressing NK-cell markers.

The sequenced sample was CD4+ T cells sorted from blood. The chain joins TRBV4-3 to TRBJ2-3, with 9 bases fitting TRBD2. The clonotype comes from a woman under 30 in good health. This chain's CDR3 is CASSQGILAGFGDTQYF. The CDR3 bases are TGCGCCAGCAGCCAAGGGATTCTAGCGGGATTCGGAGATACGCAGTATTTT.